This T cell receptor beta chain was captured by sequencing in a study of cytomegalovirus exposure and HLA in healthy donors. The CDR3 has 13 amino acids. Trimming cost V 10 bases and J 3 bases, with 14 bases left between them. Germline CDR1 and CDR2: ENHRY and SYGVKD. It was with 60 Vbeta and 13 Jbeta primers that the PCR ran. Profiled with immunoSEQ multiplex PCR; TCRdb holds only in-frame clones, not every one. Seen here are about 160,000 clones, 75% to 90% observed once, and the top ten hold 1.5%. The sequence came from a woman in her late teens or twenties in good health and CMV-seronegative. V gene TRBV10-3 combines with J gene TRBJ2-3; perhaps TRBD2 as D (7 bases). The specimen was PBMCs. In DNA form, the CDR3 reads TGTGCCACCGGGGGGCCTGCGACAGATACGCAGTATTTT. Translation gives CATGGPATDTQYF.